Sequencing of this T cell receptor beta chain was carried out in a study of cytomegalovirus exposure and HLA in healthy donors (TCRdb year 2017). Looking at the study overall: An earlier analysis of 587 of the donors reported 250 to 350 Gb of sequence data and 120 million or so unique TCR beta sequences from 150 million to 200 million T cells. In a later analysis, previously published TCR beta repertoires from 550 to 700 donors were re-analyzed and high-resolution HLA genotyping was added so that TCR occurrence patterns could be studied. Rather than using new phenotypic data, the later analysis identified candidate immune exposures from TCR beta sequences and from how often those sequences occurred across donors. An early release that covered approximately 600 HLA-typed donors contained approximately 290 gigabases of sequencing data and tens of millions of unique TCR sequences. In addition to the first cohort of 650 to 800 subjects, a separate validation cohort of around 110 different subjects was used. Alongside the repertoire data, information on donor age, sex, ethnicity and CMV serostatus was compiled. The aim of the study was to test whether cataloging public T cell receptors could identify signatures of past pathogen exposure. Every repertoire in the discovery cohort had been generated on one and the same sequencing platform. Class I and class II HLA loci were covered by the typing at four-digit resolution. An earlier analysis of roughly 580 of the donors used high-throughput TCR beta sequencing to judge whether each TCR beta V gene segment behaved as functional or pseudogenic. Using immunosequencing, the study profiled T cell repertoires from 550 to 750 subjects and related those repertoires to cytomegalovirus serostatus. Typing coverage differed by locus: A, B, C, DRB1 and DQB1 were typed in roughly 620-640 donors, DQA1 in 500 to 550, DPA1 in 600 to 610, and DPB1 in just under 480. Four to six DR-DQ haplotypes were handled as single units for association and clustering because linkage in the cohort was strong. A later genetic analysis took genome-wide SNP genotypes for about 55% of the 666 donors and used that subset as a discovery cohort. High-throughput TCR immunosequencing, statistical association of individual TCRs with disease status, and machine learning were combined to predict cytomegalovirus infection status. Of the 300 to 450 genotyped donors, about 80% fell in the genetic ancestry cluster associated with self-reported Caucasian donors. Among roughly 400 genotyped donors of the cohort, an average of around 240,000 unique TCR beta nucleotide sequences was sequenced per donor, of which 15% to 20% were non-productive. The investigation overall reported the following: A later genetic analysis reported fewer N-insertions in productive TCRs among donors in an Asian-associated ancestry cluster than the roughly 700-donor mean. A later analysis found that TCR association rates varied across HLA loci, with DRB1 alleles showing the most associated TCRs and HLA-C alleles the fewest. A further reported finding was that TCR beta sequences accurately predicted the HLA-A and HLA-B alleles for most subjects in the first cohort. Because counts were too low, approximately 15 rarely observed V segments, including chromosome 9 orphons, were excluded from the earlier analysis of 587 of the donors. According to a later analysis, parvovirus B19, influenza, CMV and Epstein-Barr virus appeared linked to several top co-occurrence clusters. Across donors, most TCR sequences were observed very rarely, whereas some public TCRs were present in many individuals. V-gene and J-gene trimming of TCR beta chains was associated with a missense DCLRE1C variant in a later genetic analysis, and the association was replicated in an independent cohort. In vitro tests confirmed that a few of the cytomegalovirus-associated TCR beta chains recognize cytomegalovirus antigens. Specific HLA alleles were associated with some 15,000 TCR beta sequences at a false discovery rate of 0.05 in a later analysis. Some IMGT-functional V segments, including TRBV6-2 and TRBV6-3, could not be told apart with the 87-base-pair reads, so those segments were excluded. When HLA alleles, especially DR and DQ, strongly co-occurred, TCR associations were difficult to assign to individual alleles. Linkage disequilibrium might explain the correlated functional status among segregating V segments, but an unknown experimental factor could not be excluded. The presence/absence analyses assumed that sequencing depth was roughly uniform across donors, and that assumption may not be true. The study listed 150 to 200 TCR beta chains as associated with cytomegalovirus. CMV serostatus was the only immune exposure information available for the cohort. Broadly in line with IMGT annotations, most TCR beta V segments showed up in productive rearrangements about 90% or about 30% of the time in an earlier analysis of approximately 640 of the donors. The cohort was sequenced for TCR beta chains only, and without alpha or paired-chain data the features that could be detected were limited. The classifier was reported to diagnose cytomegalovirus status with high specificity and sensitivity in both the original and validation cohorts. A cluster of highly shared sequence variants was judged likely to be a technical artifact of the sequencing pipeline. In a later analysis, HLA-associated TCR beta chains were found to be more clonally expanded and to have lower generation probabilities than equally common non-associated chains. Because HLA typing was unavailable for some donors at each locus, only the typed subset was used in association tests. Most CMV-associated TCR beta chains appeared to be HLA-restricted in a later analysis, and the HLA associations seemed to be driven largely by CMV exposure. The authors suggested that the approach could potentially be extended to other disease states and immunological phenotypes.

This clone was counted a few times. Its antigen remains unidentified. No base-level quality is on record; no much larger clone is a single base apart. The cohort was made up of 650 to 700 healthy bone marrow donors. Cohort members were all nominally healthy when sampled, although unrecorded immune exposures were likely present. The donor was CMV seronegative and belonged to the group of 352 seronegative cohort members. Every donor gave a peripheral blood sample, and the peripheral blood mononuclear cells from that sample were used for TCR beta sequencing. Genomic DNA extraction from the blood cell samples was performed with the Qiagen DNeasy Blood Extraction Kit. The CDR3 has 13 amino acids, counting the end cysteine and phenylalanine. Just the 39-base CDR3 DNA is kept, in frame starting at base 1. CDR1 and CDR2 are drawn from the germline V gene: MNHEY, SVGAGI. V loses 6 bases of germline sequence and J loses 10 bases, and the interval between the two ends is 16 bases.

Libraries were built with the immunoSEQ multiplex PCR assay. The multiplex PCR relied on a mix of 60 forward primers for TCR Vbeta segments and 13 reverse primers for TCR Jbeta segments. A multiplex PCR assay on genomic DNA amplified the CDR3 region of rearranged TCR beta genes. On the Illumina HiSeq System, the amplified TCR beta libraries were sequenced as 87-base-pair reads. Processing in the source paper ran as follows. A later analysis tallied 75 million to 85 million unique TCR beta chains across the 640 or so repertoires, and approximately 9.9 million of those chains were shared by two or more donors. Raw reads were error-corrected and collapsed into unique sequences with a nearest-neighbor algorithm that merged closely related sequences to remove PCR and sequencing errors. To assign V, D and J gene segments, CDR3 sequences were aligned to IMGT reference sequences. Each retained sequence needed at least a six-nucleotide match to both a V gene segment and a J gene segment. A rearrangement was called productive if the CDR3 had no stop codons and remained in frame with V and J, and every other rearrangement was called non-productive. CDR3 was defined according to IMGT convention as the region running from the second conserved V-encoded cysteine to the conserved J-encoded phenylalanine. Sequences without an unambiguous match to a single V gene segment were excluded from the earlier analysis of several hundred of the donors. An earlier analysis of a few hundred of the donors called V segments functional above 56.7% productive rearrangements and segregating when the between-donor standard deviation exceeded 5%. A statistical classification framework was built for diagnosing cytomegalovirus status from the catalog of TCR beta chain sequences. In a later analysis, V and J genes were assigned by comparing TCR nucleotide sequences against IMGT/GENE-DB human TR gene sequences. Using the TCRdist pipeline, a later analysis assigned CDR3 sequences along with most-parsimonious VDJ recombination scenarios. In a later analysis, each TCR beta chain was defined by its CDR3 amino acid sequence together with its V-gene family, and reads without a unique V-gene family were excluded. As a way to deal with suspected cross-contamination and a sequencing artifact, a later analysis dropped 500 to 700 nucleotide sequences that were highly shared and had low generation probability. In a later analysis, a clonal expansion index for each public chain was calculated from normalized within-repertoire ranks of inferred template counts. In a later analysis, generation probabilities were computed with a VDJ recombination model fitted to out-of-frame rearrangements, and the resulting probabilities were checked against IGoR. In a later analysis, TCR-TCR, TCR-HLA and TCR-CMV co-occurrence was scored with hypergeometric tests, and a repertoire-size bias correction was applied to TCR pairs. In a later analysis, false discovery rates were estimated by permuting HLA or CMV assignments 20 times. In a later analysis, co-occurring TCRs were grouped using DBSCAN, and TCRdist sequence similarity was added for clustering within HLA-allele-positive subsets. Repertoires with fewer than 30,000 or more than 120,000 public chains, plus five repertoires with anomalous nucleotide sharing, were excluded from co-occurrence clustering. TCRdb mirrors the immuneACCESS table, restricted to in-frame sequences. Some clones are absent from its copies; in checked studies, under half trace to an unresolved V gene, and the reason for the others is unknown. V, J and clone size were drawn from that table, and D and trimming were deduced from the DNA. The sample data list about 120,000 clones, and over 8% of these were observed just once. The top ten clones comprise 3% of the sample.

Sequencing was done on a sample of PBMCs. This clonotype originated in a young man in good health and CMV-seronegative. Recombination connected TRBV6-5 to TRBJ2-1, with TRBD2 as a weak D call on 7 bases. This receptor has the CDR3 CASRRWAGAEQFF. The DNA reads TGTGCCAGCAGAAGATGGGCGGGGGCCGAGCAGTTCTTC.